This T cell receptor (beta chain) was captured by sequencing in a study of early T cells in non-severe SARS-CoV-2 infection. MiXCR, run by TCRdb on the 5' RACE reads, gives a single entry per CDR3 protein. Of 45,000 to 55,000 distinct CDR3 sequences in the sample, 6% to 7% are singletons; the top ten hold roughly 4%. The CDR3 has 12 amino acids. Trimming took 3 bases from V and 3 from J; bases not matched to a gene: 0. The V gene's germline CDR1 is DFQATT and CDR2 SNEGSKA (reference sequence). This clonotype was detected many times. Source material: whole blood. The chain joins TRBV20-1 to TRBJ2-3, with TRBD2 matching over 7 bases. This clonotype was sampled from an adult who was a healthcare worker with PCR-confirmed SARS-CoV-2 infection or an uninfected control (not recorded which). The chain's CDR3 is CSARGGTDTQYF. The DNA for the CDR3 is TGCAGTGCTAGGGGGGGGACAGATACGCAGTATTTT.